This TCR beta chain was observed in a study of blood T cell repertoires in COVID-19. Study context: The United States, Italy and Spain supplied acute and convalescent COVID-19 samples.

In the original analysis: Amplification of reference gene primers provided the estimated nucleated cell counts. Sequenced by immunoSEQ multiplex PCR; TCRdb stores in-frame clones only, minus some. That table supplies the V and J calls and clone size; D and trimming were determined from the DNA. The sample shows about 150,000 clones, roughly 80% of them seen only once. V lost 6 bases, J lost 1 base, and 18 bases lay in between. CDR3 length equals 16 residues. CDR1 is SGHAT, CDR2 FQNNGV, per germline. Sequences were obtained from peripheral blood. The chain carries TRBV11-2 and TRBJ1-1; D unclear. This TCR was sampled from a man aged 60 to 75 with acute or convalescent COVID-19. CDR3 sequence: CASSTDSASGNTEAFF. CDR3 DNA: TGTGCCAGCAGTACGGACTCTGCCAGTGGGAACACTGAAGCTTTCTTT.